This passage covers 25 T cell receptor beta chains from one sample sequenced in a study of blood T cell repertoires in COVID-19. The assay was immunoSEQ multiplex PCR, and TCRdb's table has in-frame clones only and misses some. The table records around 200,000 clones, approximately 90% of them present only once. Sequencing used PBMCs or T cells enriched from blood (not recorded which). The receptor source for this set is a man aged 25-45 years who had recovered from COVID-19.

The CDR3 DNA reads as TGCAGCGTTGAAGATCTAGGCACCTATGGCTACACCTTC. Protein: CSVEDLGTYGYTF. The chain carries TRBV29-1 and TRBJ1-2; no firm D call. The CDR3 has 13 amino acids. V lost 0 bases and J lost 4, with 9 bases in between. From germline, CDR1 is SQVTM and CDR2 ANQGSEA.

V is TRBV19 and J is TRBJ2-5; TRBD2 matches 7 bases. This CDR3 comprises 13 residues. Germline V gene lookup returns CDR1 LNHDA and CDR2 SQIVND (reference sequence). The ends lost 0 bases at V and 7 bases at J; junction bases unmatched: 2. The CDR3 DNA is TGTGCCAGTAGTATAGATGGGAGGGGGACCCAGTACTTC. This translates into CASSIDGRGTQYF.

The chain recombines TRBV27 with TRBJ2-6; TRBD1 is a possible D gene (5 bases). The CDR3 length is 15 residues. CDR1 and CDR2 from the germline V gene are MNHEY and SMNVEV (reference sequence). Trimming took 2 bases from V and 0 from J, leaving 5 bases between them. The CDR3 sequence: CASSLQGSGANVLTF. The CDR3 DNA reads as TGTGCCAGCAGTTTACAGGGCTCTGGGGCCAACGTCCTGACTTTC.

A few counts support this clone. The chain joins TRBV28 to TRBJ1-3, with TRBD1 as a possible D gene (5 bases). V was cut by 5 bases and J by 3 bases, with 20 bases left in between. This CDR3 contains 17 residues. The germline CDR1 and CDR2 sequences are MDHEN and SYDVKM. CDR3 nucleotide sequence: TGTGCCAGCAGTCTTCCAGGGTCCGGGGGTGTTGGAAACACCATATATTTT. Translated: CASSLPGSGGVGNTIYF.

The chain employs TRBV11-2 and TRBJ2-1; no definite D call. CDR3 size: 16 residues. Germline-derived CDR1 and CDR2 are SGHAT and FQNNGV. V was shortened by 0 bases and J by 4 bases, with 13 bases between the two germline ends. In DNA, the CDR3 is TGTGCCAGCAGCTTAGACATCCCGGTTGGTTACAATGAGCAGTTCTTC. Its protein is CASSLDIPVGYNEQFF.

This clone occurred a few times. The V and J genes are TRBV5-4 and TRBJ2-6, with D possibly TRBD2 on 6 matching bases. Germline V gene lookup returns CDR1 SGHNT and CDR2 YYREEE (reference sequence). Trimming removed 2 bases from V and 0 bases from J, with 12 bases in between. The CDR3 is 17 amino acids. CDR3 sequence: CASSFRDSLSGANVLTF. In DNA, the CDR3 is TGTGCCAGCAGCTTTCGGGACTCCCTCTCTGGGGCCAACGTCCTGACTTTC.

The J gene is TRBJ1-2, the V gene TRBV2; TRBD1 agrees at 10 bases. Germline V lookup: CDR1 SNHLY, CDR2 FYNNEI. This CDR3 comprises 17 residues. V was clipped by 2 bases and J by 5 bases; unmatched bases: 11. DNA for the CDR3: TGTGCCAGCAGTGAAAACGTAATGGGGACAGGGGTGTATGGCTACACCTTC. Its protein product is CASSENVMGTGVYGYTF.

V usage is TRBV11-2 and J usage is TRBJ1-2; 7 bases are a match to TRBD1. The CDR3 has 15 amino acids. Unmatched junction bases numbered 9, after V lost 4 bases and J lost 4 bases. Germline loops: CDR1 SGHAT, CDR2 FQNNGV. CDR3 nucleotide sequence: TGTGCCAGCAGCTCCGGGCAGGGGGTGGGCTATGGCTACACCTTC. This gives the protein CASSSGQGVGYGYTF.

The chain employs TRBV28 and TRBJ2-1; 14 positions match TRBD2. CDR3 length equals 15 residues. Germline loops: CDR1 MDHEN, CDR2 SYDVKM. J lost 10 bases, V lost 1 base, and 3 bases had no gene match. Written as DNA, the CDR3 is TGTGCCAGCAGTTTATCCGGGACTAGCGGGAGAGAGCAGTTCTTC. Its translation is CASSLSGTSGREQFF.

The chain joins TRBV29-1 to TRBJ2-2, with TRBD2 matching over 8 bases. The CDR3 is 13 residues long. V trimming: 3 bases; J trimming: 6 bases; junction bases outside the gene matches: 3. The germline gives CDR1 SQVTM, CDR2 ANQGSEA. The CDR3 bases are TGCAGCGTTGAGAAAGCGGGAGCCGGGGAGCTGTTTTTT. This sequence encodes CSVEKAGAGELFF.

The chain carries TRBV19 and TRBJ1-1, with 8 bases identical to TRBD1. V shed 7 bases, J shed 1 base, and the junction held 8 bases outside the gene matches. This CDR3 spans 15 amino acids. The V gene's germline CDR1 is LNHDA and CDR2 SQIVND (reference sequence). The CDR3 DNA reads TGTGCCAGTAAGGGGACAGGCATGGGGAACACTGAAGCTTTCTTT. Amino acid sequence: CASKGTGMGNTEAFF.

CDR3 bases: TGCGCCAGCTCTGGACTAGCGGGAATCGGAAATGAGCAGTTCTTC. Translation gives CASSGLAGIGNEQFF. V usage is TRBV4-3 and J usage is TRBJ2-1, with TRBD2 matching 12 bases. The junction had 9 bases not matched to a gene; V was cut back by 8 bases and J by 7 bases. This CDR3 region has 15 residues. Germline V lookup: CDR1 LGHNA, CDR2 YSLEER.

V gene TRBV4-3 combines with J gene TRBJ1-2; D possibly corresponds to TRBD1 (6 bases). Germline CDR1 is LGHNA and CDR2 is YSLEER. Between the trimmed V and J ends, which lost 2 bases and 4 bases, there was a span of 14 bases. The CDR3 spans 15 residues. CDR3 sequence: CASSQHRDTAYGYTF. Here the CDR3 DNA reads TGCGCCAGCAGCCAACACCGGGACACAGCCTATGGCTACACCTTC.

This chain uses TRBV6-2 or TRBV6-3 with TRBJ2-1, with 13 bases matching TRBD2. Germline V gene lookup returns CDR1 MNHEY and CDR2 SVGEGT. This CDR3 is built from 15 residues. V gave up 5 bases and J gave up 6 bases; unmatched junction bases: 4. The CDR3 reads CASSDGLAGANEQFF. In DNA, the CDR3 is TGTGCCAGCAGTGACGGACTAGCGGGAGCCAATGAGCAGTTCTTC.

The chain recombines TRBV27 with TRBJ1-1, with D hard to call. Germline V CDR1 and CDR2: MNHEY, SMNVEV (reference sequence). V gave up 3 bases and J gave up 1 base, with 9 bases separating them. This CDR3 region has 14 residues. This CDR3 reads CASSFVAGNTEAFF. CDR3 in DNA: TGTGCCAGCAGTTTTGTCGCAGGGAACACTGAAGCTTTCTTT.

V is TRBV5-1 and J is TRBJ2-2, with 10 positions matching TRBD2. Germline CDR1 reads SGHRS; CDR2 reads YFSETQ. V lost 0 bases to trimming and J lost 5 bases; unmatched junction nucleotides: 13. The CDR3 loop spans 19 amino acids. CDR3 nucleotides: TGCGCCAGCAGCTTGGAACCCAGGGGCCTAGCGGGAGAGACCGGGGAGCTGTTTTTT. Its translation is CASSLEPRGLAGETGELFF.

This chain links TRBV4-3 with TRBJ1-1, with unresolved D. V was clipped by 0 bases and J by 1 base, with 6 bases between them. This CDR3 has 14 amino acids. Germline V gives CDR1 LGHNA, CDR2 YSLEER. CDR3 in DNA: TGCGCCAGCAGCCAAGATCCAGGGAACACTGAAGCTTTCTTT. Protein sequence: CASSQDPGNTEAFF.

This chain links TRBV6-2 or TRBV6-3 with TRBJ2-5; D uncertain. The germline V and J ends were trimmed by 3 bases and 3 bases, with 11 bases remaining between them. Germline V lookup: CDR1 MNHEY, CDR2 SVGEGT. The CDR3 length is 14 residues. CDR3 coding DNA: TGTGCCAGCAGTTATCCCCCCAAAAAAGAGACCCAGTACTTC. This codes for CASSYPPKKETQYF.

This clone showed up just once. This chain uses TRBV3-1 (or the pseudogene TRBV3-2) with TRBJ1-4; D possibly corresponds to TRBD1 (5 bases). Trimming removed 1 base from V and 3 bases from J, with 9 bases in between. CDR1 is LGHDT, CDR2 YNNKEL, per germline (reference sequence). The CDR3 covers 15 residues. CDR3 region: CASSQGQSANEKLFF. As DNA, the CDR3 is TGTGCCAGCAGCCAAGGACAGTCGGCTAATGAAAAACTGTTTTTT.

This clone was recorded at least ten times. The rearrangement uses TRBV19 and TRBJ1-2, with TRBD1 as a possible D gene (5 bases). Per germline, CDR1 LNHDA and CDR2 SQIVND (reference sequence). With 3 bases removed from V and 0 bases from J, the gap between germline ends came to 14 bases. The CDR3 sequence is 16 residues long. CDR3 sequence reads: CASSIFVGATNYGYTF. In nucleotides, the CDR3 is TGTGCCAGTAGTATTTTTGTAGGGGCTACTAACTATGGCTACACCTTC.

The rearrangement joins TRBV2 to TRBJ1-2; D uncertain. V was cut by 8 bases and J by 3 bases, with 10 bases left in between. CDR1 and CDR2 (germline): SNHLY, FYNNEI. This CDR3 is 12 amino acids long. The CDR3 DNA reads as TGTGCCAGCTTGGCGGGTTACTATGGCTACACCTTC. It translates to CASLAGYYGYTF. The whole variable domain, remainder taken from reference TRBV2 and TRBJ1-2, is EPEVTQTPSHQVTQMGQEVILRCVPISNHLYFYWYRQILGQKVEFLVSFYNNEISEKSEIFDDQFSVERPDGSNFTLKIRSTKLEDSAMYFCASLAGYYGYTFGSGTRLTVV.

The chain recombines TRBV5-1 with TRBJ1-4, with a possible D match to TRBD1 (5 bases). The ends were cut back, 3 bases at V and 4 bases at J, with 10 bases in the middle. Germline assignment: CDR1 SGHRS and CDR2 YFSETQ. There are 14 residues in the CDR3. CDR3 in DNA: TGCGCCAGCAGCTCGGACGGGGGTAATGAAAAACTGTTTTTT. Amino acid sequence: CASSSDGGNEKLFF.

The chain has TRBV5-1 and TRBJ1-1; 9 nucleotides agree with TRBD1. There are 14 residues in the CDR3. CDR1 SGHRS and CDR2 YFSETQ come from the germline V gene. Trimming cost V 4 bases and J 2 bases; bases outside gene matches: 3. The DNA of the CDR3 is TGCGCCAGCAGCGTGACAGGGGGTAACACTGAAGCTTTCTTT. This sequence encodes CASSVTGGNTEAFF.

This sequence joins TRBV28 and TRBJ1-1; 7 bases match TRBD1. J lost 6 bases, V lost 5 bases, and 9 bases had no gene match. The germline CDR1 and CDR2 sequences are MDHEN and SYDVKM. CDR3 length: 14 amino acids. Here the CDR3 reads CASSQLLDRAEAFF. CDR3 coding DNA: TGTGCCAGCAGTCAACTATTAGACAGGGCTGAAGCTTTCTTT. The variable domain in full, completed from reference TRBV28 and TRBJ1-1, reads DVKVTQSSRYLVKRTGEKVFLECVQDMDHENMFWYRQDPGLGLRLIYFSYDVKMKEKGDIPEGYSVSREKKERFSLILESASTNQTSMYLCASSQLLDRAEAFFGQGTRLTVV.

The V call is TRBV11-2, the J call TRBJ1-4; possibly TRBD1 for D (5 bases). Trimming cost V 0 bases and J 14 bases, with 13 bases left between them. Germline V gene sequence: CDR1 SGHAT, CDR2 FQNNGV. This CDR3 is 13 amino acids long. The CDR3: CASSLEIGRGLFF. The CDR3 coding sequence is TGTGCCAGCAGCTTAGAGATTGGTAGGGGCCTGTTTTTT. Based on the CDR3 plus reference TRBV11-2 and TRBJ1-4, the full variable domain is EAGVAQSPRYKIIEKRQSVAFWCNPISGHATLYWYQQILGQGPKLLIQFQNNGVVDDSQLPKDRFSAERLKGVDSTLKIQPAKLEDSAVYLCASSLEIGRGLFFGSGTQLSVL.